This TCR beta chain is drawn from a study of blood T cell repertoires in COVID-19. CDR3 length equals 15 residues. V trimming: 4 bases; J trimming: 6 bases; junction bases outside the gene matches: 3. Germline V gene sequence: CDR1 SGHTS, CDR2 YDEGEE. How the authors handled the data: Scientists estimated how many nucleated cells there were by amplifying reference gene primers. Libraries were prepared by immunoSEQ multiplex PCR; TCRdb keeps only in-frame clonotypes and omits some of them. The V and J calls and clone size are taken from that table; D and trimming were inferred from the DNA. The sample includes some 66,000 clones, about 80% of them seen just once.

The clonotype was recovered from a man aged 60-69 years with acute or convalescent COVID-19. Sequencing used peripheral blood. The V call is TRBV5-8, the J call TRBJ2-3, with 15 bases matching TRBD2. CDR3 in amino acids: CASSAGTSGGDTQYF. The CDR3 coding sequence is TGTGCCAGCAGCGCTGGGACTAGCGGGGGGGATACGCAGTATTTT.